This T cell receptor beta chain was profiled in a study of blood T cell repertoires in COVID-19. TCRdb's table, derived via immunoSEQ multiplex PCR, lists solely in-frame clones and lacks some. The sample includes hundreds of thousands of clones, roughly 90% of them seen just once. The sequenced sample was peripheral blood. This clonotype originated in a woman aged 45-60 years with active or convalescent COVID-19.

The CDR3 loop reads CASSSGGANTGELFF. The CDR3, as DNA: TGTGCCAGCAGTTCTGGGGGCGCGAACACCGGGGAGCTGTTTTTT. This chain joins TRBV28 and TRBJ2-2, with D perhaps TRBD1 (6 bases). Germline loops: CDR1 MDHEN, CDR2 SYDVKM. V was cut by 4 bases and J by 0 bases, with 9 bases left in between. The CDR3 is 15 amino acids.